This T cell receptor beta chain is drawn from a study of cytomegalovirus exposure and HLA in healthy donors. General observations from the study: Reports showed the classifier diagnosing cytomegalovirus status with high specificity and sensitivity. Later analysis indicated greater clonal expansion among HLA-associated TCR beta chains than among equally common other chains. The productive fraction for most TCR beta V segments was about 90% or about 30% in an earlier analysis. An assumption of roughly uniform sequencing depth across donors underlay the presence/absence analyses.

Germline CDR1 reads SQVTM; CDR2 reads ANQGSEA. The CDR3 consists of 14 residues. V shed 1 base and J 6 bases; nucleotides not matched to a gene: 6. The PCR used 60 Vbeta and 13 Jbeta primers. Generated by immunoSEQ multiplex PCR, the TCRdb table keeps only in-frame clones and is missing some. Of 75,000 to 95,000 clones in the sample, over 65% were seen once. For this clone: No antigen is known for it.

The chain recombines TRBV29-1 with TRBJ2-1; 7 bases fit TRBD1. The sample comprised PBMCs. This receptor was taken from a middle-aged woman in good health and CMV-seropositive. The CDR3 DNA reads TGCAGCGTTGAAGGACCGGGACAGATCAATGAGCAGTTCTTC. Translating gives CSVEGPGQINEQFF.